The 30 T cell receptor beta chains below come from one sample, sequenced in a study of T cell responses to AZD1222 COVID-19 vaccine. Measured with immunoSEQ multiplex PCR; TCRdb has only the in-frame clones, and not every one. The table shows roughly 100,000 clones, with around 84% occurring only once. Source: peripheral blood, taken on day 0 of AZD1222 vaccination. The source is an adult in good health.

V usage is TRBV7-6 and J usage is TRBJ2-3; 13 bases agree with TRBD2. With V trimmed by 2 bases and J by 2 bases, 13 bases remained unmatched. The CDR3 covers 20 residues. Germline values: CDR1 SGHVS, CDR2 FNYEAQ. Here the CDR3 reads CASSLFSAGLAGSSTDTQYF. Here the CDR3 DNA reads TGTGCCAGCAGCTTATTTTCGGCGGGACTAGCGGGATCTTCCACAGATACGCAGTATTTT.

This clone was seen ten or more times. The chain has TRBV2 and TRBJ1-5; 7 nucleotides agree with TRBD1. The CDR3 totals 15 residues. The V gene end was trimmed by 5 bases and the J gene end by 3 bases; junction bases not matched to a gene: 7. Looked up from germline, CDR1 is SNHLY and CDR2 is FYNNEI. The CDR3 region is CASSKLQGLNQPQHF. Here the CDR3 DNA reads TGTGCCAGCAGTAAACTACAGGGGCTCAATCAGCCCCAGCATTTT. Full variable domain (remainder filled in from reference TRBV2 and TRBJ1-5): EPEVTQTPSHQVTQMGQEVILRCVPISNHLYFYWYRQILGQKVEFLVSFYNNEISEKSEIFDDQFSVERPDGSNFTLKIRSTKLEDSAMYFCASSKLQGLNQPQHFGDGTRLSIL.

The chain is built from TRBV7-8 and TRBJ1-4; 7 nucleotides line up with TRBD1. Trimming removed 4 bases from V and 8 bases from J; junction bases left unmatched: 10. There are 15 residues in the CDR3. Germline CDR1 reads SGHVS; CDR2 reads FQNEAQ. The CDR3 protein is CASSSLTGLGEKLFF. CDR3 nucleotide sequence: TGTGCCAGCAGCTCCTTGACAGGGCTCGGGGAAAAACTGTTTTTT.

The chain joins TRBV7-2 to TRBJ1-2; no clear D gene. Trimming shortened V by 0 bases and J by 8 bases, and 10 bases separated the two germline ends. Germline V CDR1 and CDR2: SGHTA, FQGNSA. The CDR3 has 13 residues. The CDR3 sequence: CASSLAGSGGYTF. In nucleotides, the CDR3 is TGTGCCAGCAGCTTAGCGGGTTCCGGGGGCTACACCTTC.

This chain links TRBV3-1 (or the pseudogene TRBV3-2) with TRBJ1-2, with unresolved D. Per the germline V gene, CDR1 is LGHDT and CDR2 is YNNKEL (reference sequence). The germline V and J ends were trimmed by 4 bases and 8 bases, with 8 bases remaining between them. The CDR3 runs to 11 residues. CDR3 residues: CASSLREGYTF. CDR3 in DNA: TGTGCCAGCAGCCTCAGAGAGGGCTACACCTTC.

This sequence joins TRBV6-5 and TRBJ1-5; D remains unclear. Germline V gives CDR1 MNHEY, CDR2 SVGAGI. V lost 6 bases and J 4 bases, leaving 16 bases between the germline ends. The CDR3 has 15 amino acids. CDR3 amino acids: CASSPVDGGNQPQHF. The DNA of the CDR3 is TGTGCCAGCAGCCCCGTCGACGGCGGGAATCAGCCCCAGCATTTT.

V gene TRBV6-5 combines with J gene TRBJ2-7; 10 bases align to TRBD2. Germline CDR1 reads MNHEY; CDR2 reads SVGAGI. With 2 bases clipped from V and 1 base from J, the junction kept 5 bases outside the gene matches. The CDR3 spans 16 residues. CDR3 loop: CASSYRRTSGSYEQYF. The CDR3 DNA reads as TGTGCCAGCAGTTACCGCCGGACTAGCGGATCCTACGAGCAGTACTTC.

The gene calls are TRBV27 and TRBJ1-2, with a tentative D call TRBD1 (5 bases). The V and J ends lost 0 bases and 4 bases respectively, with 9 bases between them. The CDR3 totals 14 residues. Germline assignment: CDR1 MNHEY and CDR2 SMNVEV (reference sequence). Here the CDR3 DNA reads TGTGCCAGCAGTTTATCGGCAGGGACCTATGGCTACACCTTC. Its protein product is CASSLSAGTYGYTF.

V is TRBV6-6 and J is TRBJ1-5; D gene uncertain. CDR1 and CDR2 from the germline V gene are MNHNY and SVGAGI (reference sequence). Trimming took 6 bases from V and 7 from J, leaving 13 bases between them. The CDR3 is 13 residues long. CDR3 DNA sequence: TGTGCCAGCAGCACTCCAGACAACCAGCCCCAGCATTTT. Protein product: CASSTPDNQPQHF.

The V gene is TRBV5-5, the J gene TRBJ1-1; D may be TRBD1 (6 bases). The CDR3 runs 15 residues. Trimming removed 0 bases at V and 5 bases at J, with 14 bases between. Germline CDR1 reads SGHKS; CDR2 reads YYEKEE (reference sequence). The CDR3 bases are TGTGCCAGCAGCTTGGAGGCAGGGGTAGGGACTGAAGCTTTCTTT. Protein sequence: CASSLEAGVGTEAFF.

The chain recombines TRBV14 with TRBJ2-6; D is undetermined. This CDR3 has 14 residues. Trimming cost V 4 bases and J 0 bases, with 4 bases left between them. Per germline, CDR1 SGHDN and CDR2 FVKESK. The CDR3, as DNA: TGTGCCAGCAGCCCTCACTCTGGGGCCAACGTCCTGACTTTC. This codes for CASSPHSGANVLTF.

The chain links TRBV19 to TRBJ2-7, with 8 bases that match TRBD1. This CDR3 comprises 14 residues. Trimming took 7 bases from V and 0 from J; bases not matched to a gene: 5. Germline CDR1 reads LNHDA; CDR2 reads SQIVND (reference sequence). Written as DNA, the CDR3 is TGTGCCAGTACTCGGACAGGGTCCTCCTACGAGCAGTACTTC. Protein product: CASTRTGSSYEQYF.

CDR3 sequence reads: CASSQDPQRGTEAFF. The DNA of the CDR3 is TGTGCCAGCAGCCAAGATCCCCAGAGAGGGACTGAAGCTTTCTTT. V gene TRBV3-1 (or the pseudogene TRBV3-2) combines with J gene TRBJ1-1; the D is unclear. V was trimmed by 0 bases and J by 5 bases, leaving 13 bases between them. The CDR3 runs to 15 residues. Germline CDR1 LGHDT, CDR2 YNNKEL (reference sequence).

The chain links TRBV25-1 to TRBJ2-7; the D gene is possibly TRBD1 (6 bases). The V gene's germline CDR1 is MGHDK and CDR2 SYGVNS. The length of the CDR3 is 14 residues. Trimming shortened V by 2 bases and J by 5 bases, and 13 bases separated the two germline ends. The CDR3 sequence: CASSEPGAVHEQYF. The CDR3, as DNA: TGTGCCAGCAGTGAACCAGGGGCCGTCCACGAGCAGTACTTC.

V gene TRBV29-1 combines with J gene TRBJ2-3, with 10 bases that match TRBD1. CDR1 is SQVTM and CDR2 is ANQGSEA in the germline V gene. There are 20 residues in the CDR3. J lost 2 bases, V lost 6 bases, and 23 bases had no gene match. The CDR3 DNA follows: TGCAGCGTAGCAATCCCCCCCCCGGGACAGGGGTCATCCTTCACAGATACGCAGTATTTT. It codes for CSVAIPPPGQGSSFTDTQYF.

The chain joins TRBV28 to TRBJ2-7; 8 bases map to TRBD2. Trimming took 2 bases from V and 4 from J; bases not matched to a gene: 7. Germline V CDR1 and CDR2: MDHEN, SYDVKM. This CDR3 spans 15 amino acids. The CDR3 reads CASSLASGSRYEQYF. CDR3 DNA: TGTGCCAGCAGTTTAGCGAGCGGGAGTAGATACGAGCAGTACTTC.

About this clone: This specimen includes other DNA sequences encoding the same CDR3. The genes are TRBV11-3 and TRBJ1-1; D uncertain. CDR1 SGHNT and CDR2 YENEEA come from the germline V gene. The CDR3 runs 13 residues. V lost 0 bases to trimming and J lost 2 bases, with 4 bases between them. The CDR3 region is CASSLEENTEAFF. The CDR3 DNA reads TGTGCCAGCAGCTTAGAGGAAAACACTGAAGCTTTCTTT. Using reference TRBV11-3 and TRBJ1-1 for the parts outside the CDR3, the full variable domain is EAGVVQSPRYKIIEKKQPVAFWCNPISGHNTLYWYLQNLGQGPELLIRYENEEAVDDSQLPKDRFSAERLKGVDSTLKIQPAELGDSAVYLCASSLEENTEAFFGQGTRLTVV.

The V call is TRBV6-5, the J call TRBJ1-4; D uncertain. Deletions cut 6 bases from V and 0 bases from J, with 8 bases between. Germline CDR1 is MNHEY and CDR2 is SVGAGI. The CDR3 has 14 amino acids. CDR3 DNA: TGTGCCAGCAGAGACCCGGCAACTAATGAAAAACTGTTTTTT. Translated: CASRDPATNEKLFF.

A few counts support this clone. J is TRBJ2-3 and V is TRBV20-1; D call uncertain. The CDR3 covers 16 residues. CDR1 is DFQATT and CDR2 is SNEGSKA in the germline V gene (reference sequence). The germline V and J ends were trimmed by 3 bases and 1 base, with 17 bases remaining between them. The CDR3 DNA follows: TGCAGTGCTAGTGATCGGCTGACTGGGGGCACAGATACGCAGTATTTT. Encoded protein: CSASDRLTGGTDTQYF.

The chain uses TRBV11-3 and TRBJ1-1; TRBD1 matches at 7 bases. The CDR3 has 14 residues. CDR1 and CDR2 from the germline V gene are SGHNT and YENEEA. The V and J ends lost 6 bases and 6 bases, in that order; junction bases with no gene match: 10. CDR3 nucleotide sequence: TGTGCCAGCAGTTCAGACAGGGCCAGTTCTGAAGCTTTCTTT. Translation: CASSSDRASSEAFF.

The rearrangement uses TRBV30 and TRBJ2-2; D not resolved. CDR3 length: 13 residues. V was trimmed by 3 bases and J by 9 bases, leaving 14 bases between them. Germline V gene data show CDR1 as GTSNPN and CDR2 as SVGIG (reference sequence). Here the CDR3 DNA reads TGTGCCTGGAGCCCTTTTAGGGCCTGGGAGCTGTTTTTT. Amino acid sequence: CAWSPFRAWELFF. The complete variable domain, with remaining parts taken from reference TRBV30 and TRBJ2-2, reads SQTIHQWPATLVQPVGSPLSLECTVEGTSNPNLYWYRQAAGRGLQLLFYSVGIGQISSEVPQNLSASRPQDRQFILSSKKLLLSDSGFYLCAWSPFRAWELFFGEGSRLTVL.

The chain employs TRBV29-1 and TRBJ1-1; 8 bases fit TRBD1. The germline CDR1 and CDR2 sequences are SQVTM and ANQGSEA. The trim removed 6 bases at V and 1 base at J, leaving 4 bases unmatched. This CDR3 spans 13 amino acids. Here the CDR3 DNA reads TGCAGCGTCGATGGACAGGGGAACACTGAAGCTTTCTTT. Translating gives CSVDGQGNTEAFF.

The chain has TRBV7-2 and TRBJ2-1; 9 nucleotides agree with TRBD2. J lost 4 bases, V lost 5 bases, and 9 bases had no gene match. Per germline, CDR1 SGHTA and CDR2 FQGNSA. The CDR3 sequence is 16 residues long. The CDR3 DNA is TGTGCCAGCAGCGTCGGGGGGACTAGCAGTTACAATGAGCAGTTCTTC. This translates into CASSVGGTSSYNEQFF.

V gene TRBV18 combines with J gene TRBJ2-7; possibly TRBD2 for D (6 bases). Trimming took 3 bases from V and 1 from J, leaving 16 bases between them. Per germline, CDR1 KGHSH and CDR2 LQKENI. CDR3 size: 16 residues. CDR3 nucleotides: TGTGCCAGCTCACCCGCGACGCGGGAAGGGTCCTACGAGCAGTACTTC. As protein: CASSPATREGSYEQYF.

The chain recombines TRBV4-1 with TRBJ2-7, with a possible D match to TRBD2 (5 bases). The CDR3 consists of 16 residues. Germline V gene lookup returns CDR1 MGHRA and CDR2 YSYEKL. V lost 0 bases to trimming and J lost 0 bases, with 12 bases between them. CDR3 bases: TGCGCCAGCAGCCAAGAAGTGGCCGGGGTCTCCTACGAGCAGTACTTC. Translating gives CASSQEVAGVSYEQYF.

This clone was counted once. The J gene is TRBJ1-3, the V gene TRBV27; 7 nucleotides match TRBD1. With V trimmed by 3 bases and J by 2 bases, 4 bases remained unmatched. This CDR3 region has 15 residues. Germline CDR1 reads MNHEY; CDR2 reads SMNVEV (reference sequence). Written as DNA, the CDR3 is TGTGCCAGCAGTTTGACAGGGAGGCCTGGAAACACCATATATTTT. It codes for CASSLTGRPGNTIYF.

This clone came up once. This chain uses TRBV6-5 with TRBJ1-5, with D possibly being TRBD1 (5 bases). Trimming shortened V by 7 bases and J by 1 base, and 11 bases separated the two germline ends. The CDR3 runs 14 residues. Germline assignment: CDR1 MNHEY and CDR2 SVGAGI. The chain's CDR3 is CASIRDRSNQPQHF. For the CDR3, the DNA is TGTGCCAGCATTCGAGACAGAAGCAATCAGCCCCAGCATTTT.

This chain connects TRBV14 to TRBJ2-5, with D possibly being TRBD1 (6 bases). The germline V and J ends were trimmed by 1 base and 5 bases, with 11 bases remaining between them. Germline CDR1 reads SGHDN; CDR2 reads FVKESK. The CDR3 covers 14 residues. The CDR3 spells CASSQGWGLETQYF. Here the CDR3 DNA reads TGTGCCAGCAGCCAAGGGTGGGGGCTGGAGACCCAGTACTTC.

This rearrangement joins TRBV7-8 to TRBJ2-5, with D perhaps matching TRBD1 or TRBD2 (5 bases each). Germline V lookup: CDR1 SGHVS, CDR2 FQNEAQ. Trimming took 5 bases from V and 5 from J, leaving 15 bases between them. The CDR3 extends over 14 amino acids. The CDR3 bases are TGTGCCAGCAGCAAAGGGACCAGTCGGGAGACCCAGTACTTC. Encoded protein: CASSKGTSRETQYF.

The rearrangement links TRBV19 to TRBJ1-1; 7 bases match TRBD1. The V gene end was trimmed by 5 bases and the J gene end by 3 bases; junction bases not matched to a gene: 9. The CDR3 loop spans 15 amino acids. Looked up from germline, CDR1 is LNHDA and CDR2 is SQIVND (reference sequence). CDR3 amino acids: CASSGRQGSDTEAFF. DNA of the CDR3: TGTGCCAGTAGTGGCCGACAGGGATCGGACACTGAAGCTTTCTTT.